This T cell receptor (beta chain) came from a study of early T cells in non-severe SARS-CoV-2 infection. Overall study: The input, bulk RNA from unsorted whole blood, was sequenced, and chains were unpaired.

Study-wide findings and caveats: Private and CD4 specificities were missed by VDJdb matching, skewed to anti-spike CD8.

This clonotype was detected a few times. Its antigen is as yet unknown. Unique molecular identifiers were affixed to single, distinct cDNA molecules. TCRdb fed the 5' RACE reads into MiXCR, producing one record per CDR3 protein. The profile shows 35,000 to 50,000 distinct CDR3 sequences, about 23% of them singletons. The germline V gene has CDR1 KGHSH and CDR2 LQKENI. This CDR3 region has 16 residues. The J segment lost 2 bases and the V segment lost 5 bases, leaving 10 bases of the junction unmatched. The sequencing used whole blood, collected at baseline. This receptor was obtained from an adult who was a healthcare worker with PCR-confirmed SARS-CoV-2 infection or an uninfected control (not recorded which). The V call is TRBV18, the J call TRBJ2-5; TRBD1 agrees at 8 bases. The CDR3 spells CASSSGQGGGQETQYF. In nucleotides, the CDR3 is TGTGCCAGCTCATCCGGACAGGGAGGAGGGCAAGAGACCCAGTACTTC.